These T cell receptor beta chains were read from a single sample in a study of vaccination and CD4 T cells after COVID-19. TCRdb re-derived calls from the PCR reads in MiXCR, one entry per CDR3 protein. The table records some 11,000 distinct CDR3 sequences, approximately 32% of them present only once. These receptors' antigens are unknown. This material consisted of CD4+ T cells from blood, cultured in vitro, taken after SARS-CoV-2 vaccination. These receptors all come from a human donor who had recovered from COVID-19. Both conserved end residues are part of each CDR3. Fields, in order: J gene, D gene, V gene, clone size, CDR3 protein, CDR3 DNA. The D gene is left open where the match is weak. Expanded clones get a size class; other rows say once, few or many, or leave the size out.

TRBJ1-2 - TRBV20-1 - CSARLQPTVQYGYTF TGCAGTGCTAGACTACAACCGACAGTTCAGTATGGCTACACCTTC
TRBJ2-7 - TRBV7-8 - CASRSGPIGPSYEQYF TGTGCCAGCAGATCAGGACCCATAGGGCCCTCCTACGAGCAGTACTTC
TRBJ1-2 - TRBV19 few CASSTQAGDANYGYTF TGTGCCAGTAGTACCCAAGCAGGGGATGCCAACTATGGCTACACCTTC
TRBJ2-2 TRBD2 TRBV7-2 - CASSRTSGSRPTGELFF TGTGCCAGCAGCCGGACTAGCGGGAGCAGACCCACCGGGGAGCTGTTTTTT
TRBJ2-1 TRBD2 TRBV20-1 - CSARVAGGPRNEQFF TGCAGTGCTAGAGTGGCGGGAGGGCCTAGGAATGAGCAGTTCTTC
TRBJ1-1 - TRBV7-9 few CASSLVSSGLGAFF TGTGCCAGCAGCTTAGTATCTTCTGGGCTAGGAGCTTTCTTT
TRBJ2-7 - TRBV11-2 - CASSPGAGHPSYEQYF TGTGCCAGCAGCCCCGGTGCGGGACACCCCTCCTACGAGCAGTACTTC
TRBJ1-2 - TRBV5-1 - CAGSLDFTGGSLDGYTF TGCGCCGGCAGCTTGGATTTTACGGGGGGCTCGTTGGATGGCTACACCTTC
TRBJ2-5 TRBD2 TRBV20-1 - CSADSGDFEIGETQYF TGCAGTGCAGATAGCGGGGACTTTGAGATCGGGGAGACCCAGTACTTC
TRBJ1-3 - TRBV28 few CASSQPPGGGNTIYF TGTGCCAGCAGCCAACCACCGGGGGGGGGAAACACCATATATTTT
TRBJ2-2 TRBD1 TRBV7-9 - CASSRTGHTGELFF TGTGCCAGCAGTCGGACAGGGCACACCGGGGAGCTGTTTTTT
TRBJ1-5 - TRBV6-5 - CASSYSIGSNQPQHF TGTGCCAGCAGTTACTCGATCGGCAGCAATCAGCCCCAGCATTTT
TRBJ1-5 TRBD1 TRBV12-3/TRBV12-4 - CASSQRWDPGQGYSNQPQHF TGTGCCAGCAGTCAAAGGTGGGACCCGGGACAGGGGTATAGCAATCAGCCCCAGCATTTT